Below, 20 T cell receptor beta chains from the same sample are listed, as sequenced in a study of T-cell memory formation after mild COVID-19. TCRdb ran MiXCR on the 5' RACE reads and lists one entry per CDR3 protein. In the table there are more than 70,000 distinct CDR3 sequences, 11% to 15% of which are singletons. Specimen: PBMCs or a T cell subset sorted from them (not recorded which). The receptor set was obtained from an adult woman who had mild COVID-19 (a few samples of this study predate the infection). Cell type and time point are not known.

This chain connects TRBV4-1 to TRBJ2-3, with unresolved D. This CDR3 region has 11 residues. Between the trimmed V and J ends, which lost 4 bases and 5 bases, there was a span of 4 bases. Germline-derived CDR1 and CDR2 are MGHRA and YSYEKL. In DNA, the CDR3 is TGCGCCAGCAGCCCCGGAGATACGCAGTATTTT. It specifies CASSPGDTQYF.

This chain connects TRBV24-1 to TRBJ2-2; 8 bases map to TRBD2. The trim removed 2 bases at V and 4 bases at J, leaving 5 bases unmatched. The CDR3 spans 16 residues. Germline V gene sequence: CDR1 KGHDR, CDR2 SFDVKD. The CDR3 loop reads CATSDWSSGSTGELFF. The CDR3 nucleotides are TGTGCCACCAGTGATTGGTCGAGCGGGAGCACCGGGGAGCTGTTTTTT.

This clonotype was picked up a small number of times. The chain carries TRBV20-1 and TRBJ1-2, with 11 positions matching TRBD1. Germline loops: CDR1 DFQATT, CDR2 SNEGSKA (reference sequence). This CDR3 region has 12 residues. CDR3 in DNA: TGCATCACGGACAGGGGGCTGTATGGCTACACCTTC. Amino acid sequence: CITDRGLYGYTF.

Only a few counts were recorded for this clonotype. V is TRBV7-9 and J is TRBJ2-3, with 7 bases lining up with TRBD2. This CDR3 region has 19 residues. The germline gives CDR1 SEHNR, CDR2 FQNEAQ (reference sequence). The V and J ends lost 2 bases and 5 bases, in that order; junction bases with no gene match: 19. This CDR3 is CASSLTLGLGGRGGDTQYF. CDR3 coding DNA: TGTGCCAGCAGCTTAACCCTCGGGCTCGGCGGGAGAGGTGGAGATACGCAGTATTTT.

This rearrangement joins TRBV19 to TRBJ2-3; 9 bases line up with TRBD2. Germline-derived CDR1 and CDR2 are LNHDA and SQIVND (reference sequence). The V and J ends lost 10 bases and 4 bases, in that order; junction bases with no gene match: 15. This CDR3 comprises 16 residues. In DNA form, the CDR3 reads TGTGCCACCTACCCCATTGCGGGGGGGCGGCCAGATACGCAGTATTTT. This translates into CATYPIAGGRPDTQYF.

This clonotype was seen only once. V usage is TRBV12-3 or TRBV12-4 and J usage is TRBJ1-2, with D possibly matching TRBD1 (5 bases). The CDR3 runs to 14 residues. Trimming left V 2 bases short and J 5 bases short, with 12 bases between. The CDR3 here is CASSLIPQGYGYTF. The CDR3 DNA reads as TGTGCCAGCAGTTTAATTCCTCAGGGATATGGCTACACCTTC.

V and J are TRBV12-3 or TRBV12-4 and TRBJ1-6; D unclear. This CDR3 comprises 16 residues. V was trimmed by 5 bases and J by 10 bases, leaving 21 bases between them. The CDR3 spells CASSPTGPSGSSPLHF. The CDR3 DNA sequence: TGTGCCAGCAGTCCTACTGGGCCAAGTGGAAGCTCACCCCTCCACTTT.

This clonotype turned up a few times. This chain connects TRBV30 to TRBJ2-7, with D tentatively TRBD1 (6 bases). The germline V gene encodes CDR1 GTSNPN and CDR2 SVGIG (reference sequence). The CDR3 spans 13 residues. Trimming stripped 4 bases from V and 0 bases from J, with 10 bases between. CDR3 in DNA: TGTGCCTGGAATGACAGGCTCTCCTACGAGCAGTACTTC. It specifies CAWNDRLSYEQYF.

This clonotype was seen only a few times. This chain joins TRBV7-9 and TRBJ2-3; 9 nucleotides align to TRBD2. CDR3 length: 16 residues. CDR1 is SEHNR and CDR2 is FQNEAQ in the germline V gene (reference sequence). Trimming at V came to 4 bases and at J to 2 bases, leaving 7 bases not matched to a gene. In DNA form, the CDR3 reads TGTGCCAGCAGCTCAGGACTAGCGATAATCACAGATACGCAGTATTTT. Translated: CASSSGLAIITDTQYF.

This clonotype was recorded a few times. The rearrangement joins TRBV11-2 to TRBJ2-2; D is uncertain. V was pared by 2 bases and J by 1 base, with 5 bases between. Germline loops: CDR1 SGHAT, CDR2 FQNNGV. CDR3 size: 14 residues. CDR3 DNA: TGTGCCAGCAGCTTAAACGGGAACACCGGGGAGCTGTTTTTT. This translates into CASSLNGNTGELFF.

V is TRBV4-1 and J is TRBJ2-3, with TRBD2 identical over 7 bases. The trim removed 8 bases at V and 1 base at J, leaving 15 bases unmatched. CDR3 size: 17 residues. Per germline, CDR1 MGHRA and CDR2 YSYEKL. CDR3 coding DNA: TGCGCCAGCGGAAGCGGGGTACTTAGACCTGGCACAGATACGCAGTATTTT. Encoded protein: CASGSGVLRPGTDTQYF.

This clonotype has just a few counts. The V gene is TRBV5-1, the J gene TRBJ2-1, with D uncertain. Trimming shortened V by 3 bases and J by 8 bases, and 12 bases separated the two germline ends. Germline CDR1 SGHRS, CDR2 YFSETQ. CDR3 size: 13 residues. The CDR3 DNA is TGCGCCAGCAGCTCCGGTCCCCCGCATGAGCAGTTCTTC. It specifies CASSSGPPHEQFF.

A few counts support this clonotype. V gene TRBV24-1 combines with J gene TRBJ2-2; 9 positions match TRBD1. The germline V gene encodes CDR1 KGHDR and CDR2 SFDVKD. V lost 9 bases to trimming and J lost 5 bases; unmatched junction nucleotides: 6. The CDR3 has 14 amino acids. The CDR3 spells CATERTGDTGELFF. In DNA form, the CDR3 reads TGTGCCACCGAGCGGACAGGGGATACCGGGGAGCTGTTTTTT.

The chain is built from TRBV12-3 or TRBV12-4 and TRBJ2-3; TRBD2 might be the D (5 bases). The CDR3 covers 13 residues. V was cut by 3 bases and J by 3 bases, with 7 bases left in between. The CDR3 region has the DNA TGTGCCAGCAGTTTGCGGAGGACAGATACGCAGTATTTT. Amino acids: CASSLRRTDTQYF.

This clonotype was counted a few times. This chain links TRBV7-9 with TRBJ1-1; D gene ambiguous. The CDR3 loop spans 10 amino acids. V shed 10 bases and J shed 1 base, with 4 bases lying between them. Germline CDR1 and CDR2: SEHNR and FQNEAQ (reference sequence). The CDR3 sequence: CATTNTEAFF. In nucleotides, the CDR3 is TGTGCCACTACGAACACTGAAGCTTTCTTT.

This clonotype has more than one count but fewer than ten. The chain uses TRBV7-9 and TRBJ2-4; weak D call: TRBD2 (5 bases). Trimming left V 5 bases short and J 8 bases short, with 22 bases between. Per germline, CDR1 SEHNR and CDR2 FQNEAQ (reference sequence). This CDR3 has 16 amino acids. The CDR3 region is CASSPKNLVSGDIQYF. In DNA, the CDR3 is TGTGCCAGCAGCCCGAAGAACCTAGTAAGCGGAGACATTCAGTACTTC.

This clonotype appeared a few times. The chain has TRBV5-1 and TRBJ2-7, with 8 bases matching TRBD2. The ends lost 0 bases at V and 1 base at J; junction bases unmatched: 3. Germline CDR1 and CDR2: SGHRS and YFSETQ. The CDR3 has 15 amino acids. This CDR3 is CASSLEASGSYEQYF. CDR3 in DNA: TGCGCCAGCAGCTTGGAGGCTAGCGGGTCCTACGAGCAGTACTTC.

This clonotype showed up many times. The chain employs TRBV6-5 and TRBJ2-7, with D possibly called TRBD1 or TRBD2 (5 bases each). This CDR3 comprises 13 residues. The germline V gene has CDR1 MNHEY and CDR2 SVGAGI. V lost 4 bases to trimming and J lost 2 bases, with 9 bases between them. Written as DNA, the CDR3 is TGTGCCAGCAGTTCTGAGGGGACCTACGAGCAGTACTTC. This sequence encodes CASSSEGTYEQYF.

The V gene is TRBV5-1, the J gene TRBJ2-3; maybe TRBD1 (6 bases). Trimming pared 0 bases from V and 2 bases from J, leaving 10 bases between. The CDR3 consists of 15 residues. The germline gives CDR1 SGHRS, CDR2 YFSETQ. The CDR3 region is CASSLASGDTDTQYF. The CDR3 nucleotides are TGCGCCAGCAGCTTGGCCTCAGGGGACACAGATACGCAGTATTTT.

This clonotype was recorded at least ten times. The V call is TRBV5-6, the J call TRBJ2-5; 7 nucleotides line up with TRBD2. J was trimmed by 5 bases and V by 4 bases; bases with no gene match: 2. The length of the CDR3 is 12 residues. The V gene's germline CDR1 is SGHDT and CDR2 YYEEEE. The CDR3 is CASSPGGETQYF. CDR3 nucleotide sequence: TGTGCCAGCAGCCCGGGGGGTGAGACCCAGTACTTC.